This is a list of T cell receptor beta chains from one sample in a study of blood T cell repertoires in COVID-19. Profiled with immunoSEQ multiplex PCR; TCRdb holds only in-frame clones, not every one. Here the sample spans about 220,000 clones, about four fifths being singletons. Sequenced: peripheral blood. Source of these receptors: a woman aged 55-69 years with acute or convalescent COVID-19. CDR3s include the opening cysteine and the closing phenylalanine or tryptophan. A D gene is named only where the DNA matches it firmly. Clone size is not always given. Where it is, it says once, few, many or a class for expanded clones.

V gene	clone size	CDR3 length	D gene	J gene	CDR3 DNA	CDR3 protein
TRBV28	-	13	TRBD1	TRBJ2-7	TGTGCCAGCAGTGGGGACAGCCTCTACGAGCAGTACTTC	CASSGDSLYEQYF
TRBV5-1	-	18	-	TRBJ2-2	TGCGCCAGCACCCTTAGTCCAGCGCGGGGTTTGTTTCCCGGGGAGCTGTTTTTT	CASTLSPARGLFPGELFF
TRBV24-1	-	15	TRBD2	TRBJ2-3	TGTGCCACCAGTGAAAACGGGGGGGCCACAGATACGCAGTATTTT	CATSENGGATDTQYF
TRBV2	-	13	-	TRBJ2-2	TGTGCCAGCCGTGGAAACAGTTTTGGGGAGCTGTTTTTT	CASRGNSFGELFF
TRBV7-9	-	18	-	TRBJ1-3	TGTGCCAGCAGCTTAGTTATTGGGCCTCAAAACGGTGGAAACACCATATATTTT	CASSLVIGPQNGGNTIYF
TRBV30	-	12	-	TRBJ1-1	TGTGCCTGGAGTCGGGAAAACACTGAAGCTTTCTTT	CAWSRENTEAFF
TRBV6-5	-	15	-	TRBJ1-3	TGTGCCAGCAGTCATAACAGGGTTTCGGGAAACACCATATATTTT	CASSHNRVSGNTIYF
TRBV6-6	-	13	TRBD2	TRBJ2-7	TGTGCCAGCGTACCGGGACTAGCCTACGAGCAGTACTTC	CASVPGLAYEQYF
TRBV9	once	20	-	TRBJ1-6	TGTGCCAGCAGCGTAGGAGCCGCGGGATCTCAGAGCTCCTATAATTCACCCCTCCACTTT	CASSVGAAGSQSSYNSPLHF
TRBV2	few	17	-	TRBJ2-5	TGTGCCAGCGTATACGCAGCGCCTGGAGCAGTTCAAGAGACCCAGTACTTC	CASVYAAPGAVQETQYF
TRBV6-5	-	15	-	TRBJ2-7	TGTGCCAGCAGTAAACCAGGGACTTCAATCTACGAGCAGTACTTC	CASSKPGTSIYEQYF
TRBV3-1/TRBV3-2	-	12	-	TRBJ1-3	TGTGCCAGCAGCCAAGCGGGAAACACCATATATTTT	CASSQAGNTIYF
TRBV12-5	-	12	-	TRBJ1-1	TGTGCTAGTGGTTTGCCCCCCGGGAAAGCTTTCTTT	CASGLPPGKAFF
TRBV7-3	-	17	TRBD1	TRBJ2-2	TGTGCCAGCAGCTTAACCTCAGGGGGCTCGGGCACCGGGGAGCTGTTTTTT	CASSLTSGGSGTGELFF
TRBV30	-	13	TRBD1	TRBJ1-5	TGTGCCTGGAGTACAGGGGGCTATCAGCCCCAGCATTTT	CAWSTGGYQPQHF
TRBV12-2	-	21	-	TRBJ2-7	TGTGCAAGTCGCTCATGGTCCGCTTTGACTAGCGGGGCCCGCTTCTCCTACGAGCAGTACTTC	CASRSWSALTSGARFSYEQYF
TRBV5-6	-	17	TRBD2	TRBJ2-3	TGTGCCAGCAGCGCGTACATTCGGGGGGGAAGCACAGATACGCAGTATTTT	CASSAYIRGGSTDTQYF
TRBV5-4	-	16	TRBD2	TRBJ2-3	TGTGCCAGCAGCTTGTTGGGACTAGCGGATCCAGATACGCAGTATTTT	CASSLLGLADPDTQYF
TRBV6-5	-	12	-	TRBJ1-6	TGTGCCAGCATGAGGGGGAATTCACCCCTCCACTTT	CASMRGNSPLHF
TRBV11-2	-	19	TRBD1	TRBJ1-3	TGTGCCAGCAGCAACAGAAATCCGGGACAGGGGATTTCTGGAAACACCATATATTTT	CASSNRNPGQGISGNTIYF
TRBV11-2	-	14	-	TRBJ2-5	TGTGCCAGCACCCCCCTGGCGGGGTGGGAGACCCAGTACTTC	CASTPLAGWETQYF
TRBV28	-	14	TRBD2	TRBJ2-7	TGTGCCAGCAGTTTAGCGGGGGGGTCCTACGAGCAGTACTTC	CASSLAGGSYEQYF
TRBV15	-	16	-	TRBJ1-4	TGTGCCACCAGCAGAACCCAGCGGGGAACTAATGAAAAACTGTTTTTT	CATSRTQRGTNEKLFF
TRBV3-1/TRBV3-2	-	16	TRBD1	TRBJ2-5	TGTGCCAGCAGCCAAGTACTACGGGACAGGCAAGAGACCCAGTACTTC	CASSQVLRDRQETQYF
TRBV2	-	18	-	TRBJ1-4	TGTGCCAGCAGTGCCCATTTACAGGGTATGACAACTAATGAAAAACTGTTTTTT	CASSAHLQGMTTNEKLFF
TRBV30	-	13	-	TRBJ1-5	TGTGCCTGGAGTGGCGGGGGTCGCGGGCCCCAGCATTTT	CAWSGGGRGPQHF
TRBV15	-	16	TRBD2	TRBJ2-3	TGTGCCACCAGTCCCGATAGCGGGGGGAACTCAGATACGCAGTATTTT	CATSPDSGGNSDTQYF
TRBV20-1	-	14	-	TRBJ1-5	TGCAGTGCTAGTTCAGGGGTTAACAATCAGCCCCAGCATTTT	CSASSGVNNQPQHF
TRBV5-6	-	14	-	TRBJ2-6	TGTGCCAGCAGCCGTTACTCTGGGGCCAACGTCCTGACTTTC	CASSRYSGANVLTF
TRBV28	-	16	-	TRBJ1-2	TGTGCCAGCAGTGTTCCCAGGGTAGGAGCTAACTATGGCTACACCTTC	CASSVPRVGANYGYTF
TRBV2	-	15	-	TRBJ2-7	TGTGCCAGCAGTGAAGTTTGGGGCGCCGGATACGAGCAGTACTTC	CASSEVWGAGYEQYF
TRBV7-2	-	14	TRBD2	TRBJ2-7	TGTGCCAGCAGCTTAGCTAGGACTAGCCACGAGCAGTACTTC	CASSLARTSHEQYF
TRBV5-1	-	15	-	TRBJ2-1	TGCGCCAGCAGCTTGCGTGGGGGGGCCCCCAATGAGCAGTTCTTC	CASSLRGGAPNEQFF
TRBV21-1	-	13	-	TRBJ1-1	TGTGCCAGCAGCAGCGGCAGGAACACTGAAGCTTTCTTT	CASSSGRNTEAFF
TRBV4-2	few	18	TRBD2	TRBJ2-1	TGTGCCAGCAGCCAAGCCGTCGGTCGGGGGGGGGACTACAATGAGCAGTTCTTC	CASSQAVGRGGDYNEQFF
TRBV10-3	-	15	-	TRBJ1-3	TGTGCCGCCGGGAAGACGGGGACAACTGGAAACACCATATATTTT	CAAGKTGTTGNTIYF
TRBV4-1	once	15	-	TRBJ2-3	TGCGCCAGCAGCCAAGATCTGACAGTTGTTGATACGCAGTATTTT	CASSQDLTVVDTQYF
TRBV20-1	-	13	-	TRBJ1-1	TGCAGTGCTAGTCAGGGGATGAACACTGAAGCTTTCTTT	CSASQGMNTEAFF
TRBV6-6	few	14	TRBD1	TRBJ1-2	TGTGCCAGCAGTGTCGAGCAGGGGGCGAATGGCTACACCTTC	CASSVEQGANGYTF
TRBV9	-	14	-	TRBJ2-7	TGTGCCAGCAGCCTAGGGGGAGGCTCCTACGAGCAGTACTTC	CASSLGGGSYEQYF
TRBV7-9	once	17	TRBD2	TRBJ2-2	TGTGCCAGCAGACCTTCGACTAGCGGAGCTTTAACCGGGGAGCTGTTTTTT	CASRPSTSGALTGELFF
TRBV5-1	-	16	-	TRBJ2-7	TGCGCCAGCAGCTTGGAGGGGGAAGGGGCGGCCTACGAGCAGTACTTC	CASSLEGEGAAYEQYF
TRBV5-4	-	15	TRBD1	TRBJ2-1	TGTGCCAGCAGCTTGGAGGACAGGGGGAACAATGAGCAGTTCTTC	CASSLEDRGNNEQFF
TRBV5-6	-	15	-	TRBJ2-5	TGTGCCAGCAGCTCTTTTGGACAGAATCAAGAGACCCAGTACTTC	CASSSFGQNQETQYF